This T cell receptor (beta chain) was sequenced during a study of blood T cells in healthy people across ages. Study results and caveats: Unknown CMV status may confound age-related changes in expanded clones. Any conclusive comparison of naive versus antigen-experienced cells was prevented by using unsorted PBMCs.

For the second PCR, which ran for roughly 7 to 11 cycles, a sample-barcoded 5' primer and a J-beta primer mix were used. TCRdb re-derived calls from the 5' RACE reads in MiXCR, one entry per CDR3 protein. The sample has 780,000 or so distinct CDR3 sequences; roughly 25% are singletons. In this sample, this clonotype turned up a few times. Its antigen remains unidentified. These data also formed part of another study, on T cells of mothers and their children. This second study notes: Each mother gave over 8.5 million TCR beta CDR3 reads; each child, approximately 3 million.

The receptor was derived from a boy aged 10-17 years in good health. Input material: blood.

The CDR3 protein is CASSLGGTTKNEQFF. CDR3 coding DNA: TGTGCCAGCAGCTTAGGCGGGACAACTAAAAATGAGCAGTTCTTC. The V gene is TRBV7-2, the J gene TRBJ2-1; D is tentatively TRBD1 or TRBD2 (6 bases each). This CDR3 is built from 15 residues. The germline gives CDR1 SGHTA, CDR2 FQGNSA. V lost 1 base to trimming and J lost 7 bases, with 14 bases between them. The full variable domain, with the rest looked up from reference TRBV7-2 and TRBJ2-1, is GAGVSQSPSNKVTEKGKDVELRCDPISGHTALYWYRQSLGQGLEFLIYFQGNSAPDKSGLPSDRFSAERTGGSVSTLTIQRTQQEDSAVYLCASSLGGTTKNEQFFGPGTRLTVL.